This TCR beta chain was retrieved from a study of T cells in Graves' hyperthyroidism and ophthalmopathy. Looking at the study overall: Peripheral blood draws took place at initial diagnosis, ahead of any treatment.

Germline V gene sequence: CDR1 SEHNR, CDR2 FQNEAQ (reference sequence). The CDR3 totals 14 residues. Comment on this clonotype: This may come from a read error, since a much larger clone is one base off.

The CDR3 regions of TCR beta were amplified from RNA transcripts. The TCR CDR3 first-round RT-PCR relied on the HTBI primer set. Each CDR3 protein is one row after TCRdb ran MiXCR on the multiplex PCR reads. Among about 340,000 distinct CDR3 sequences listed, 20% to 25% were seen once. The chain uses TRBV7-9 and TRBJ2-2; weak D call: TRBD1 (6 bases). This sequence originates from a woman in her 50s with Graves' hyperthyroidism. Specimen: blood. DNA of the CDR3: TGTGCCAGCAGCTTATCAGGGGTCACCGGGGAGCGGTTTTTT. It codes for CASSLSGVTGERFF.